These 15 T cell receptor beta chains originate from one sample sequenced in a study of T cell repertoires in cytomegalovirus infection. TCRdb processed the reads anew with MiXCR; each CDR3 protein has one entry. This sample has around 170,000 distinct CDR3 sequences; approximately 14% occur once, and the top ten carry 25% to 30%. The sample consisted of PBMCs. All receptors derive from a human donor in good health (CMV status not recorded). Some clones in this sample may be carry-over from other donors' samples.

This clonotype was counted a few times. The rearrangement uses TRBV7-8 and TRBJ2-3; D perhaps matches TRBD2 (6 bases). This CDR3 region has 15 residues. V was pared by 5 bases and J by 4 bases, with 16 bases between. Per germline, CDR1 SGHVS and CDR2 FQNEAQ. CDR3: CASSRQSGGADTQYF. The CDR3 DNA is TGTGCCAGCAGCCGACAGTCAGGAGGGGCAGATACGCAGTATTTT.

This clonotype was observed many times. The chain employs TRBV7-2 and TRBJ2-1; a possible D gene is TRBD2 (5 bases). Germline V CDR1 and CDR2: SGHTA, FQGNSA. V gave up 5 bases and J gave up 0 bases, with 8 bases separating them. This CDR3 has 14 residues. The DNA of the CDR3 is TGTGCCAGCAGCCCCGGGGACTCCTACAATGAGCAGTTCTTC. This codes for CASSPGDSYNEQFF.

There are a few counts of this clonotype. This chain connects TRBV20-1 to TRBJ2-6; 7 nucleotides agree with TRBD1. The ends lost 5 bases at V and 0 bases at J; junction bases unmatched: 4. CDR3 length: 15 residues. Germline V lookup: CDR1 DFQATT, CDR2 SNEGSKA (reference sequence). The CDR3 region has the DNA TGCAGTGCTGGATCAGGGGGCTCTGGGGCCAACGTCCTGACTTTC. Encoded protein: CSAGSGGSGANVLTF.

In regard to this clonotype: The junction shows a germline mismatch at one end, possibly a read error. CDR3 amino acids: CSVEGQYTESFF. As DNA, the CDR3 is TGCAGCGTTGAGGGACAGTACACTGAATCTTTCTTT. The chain carries TRBV29-1 and TRBJ1-1; 7 bases line up with TRBD1. CDR3 length: 12 residues. From germline, CDR1 is SQVTM and CDR2 ANQGSEA.

CDR3 amino acids: CASSEGGGTGELFF. CDR3 nucleotide sequence: TGTGCCAGCAGTGAGGGGGGGGGCACCGGGGAGCTGTTTTTT. The chain employs TRBV25-1 and TRBJ2-2; TRBD2 aligns across 7 bases. The CDR3 loop spans 14 amino acids. V shed 3 bases and J 4 bases; nucleotides not matched to a gene: 2. In germline, CDR1 is MGHDK, CDR2 SYGVNS. Using reference TRBV25-1 and TRBJ2-2 for the parts outside the CDR3, the full variable domain is EADIYQTPRYLVIGTGKKITLECSQTMGHDKMYWYQQDPGMELHLIHYSYGVNSTEKGDLSSESTVSRIRTEHFPLTLESARPSHTSQYLCASSEGGGTGELFFGEGSRLTVL.

In nucleotides, the CDR3 is TGTGCCAGCAGCTCGCCTAGCGGAACCTCCTACAATGAGCAGTTCTTC. It translates to CASSSPSGTSYNEQFF. The gene calls are TRBV7-9 and TRBJ2-1, with 7 bases lining up with TRBD2. V lost 4 bases and J lost 0; bases outside the gene matches: 6. Germline CDR1 and CDR2: SEHNR and FQNEAQ (reference sequence). This CDR3 has 16 amino acids. Full variable domain (missing parts from reference TRBV7-9 and TRBJ2-1): DTGVSQNPRHKITKRGQNVTFRCDPISEHNRLYWYRQTLGQGPEFLTYFQNEAQLEKSRLLSDRFSAERPKGSFSTLEIQRTEQGDSAMYLCASSSPSGTSYNEQFFGPGTRLTVL.

This sequence joins TRBV18 and TRBJ2-3; the match to TRBD2 covers 7 bases. V trimming: 3 bases; J trimming: 0 bases; junction bases outside the gene matches: 3. Germline V CDR1 and CDR2: KGHSH, LQKENI. The CDR3 consists of 15 residues. CDR3 region: CASSPSGPSTDTQYF. CDR3 sequence (DNA): TGTGCCAGCTCACCTAGCGGGCCGAGCACAGATACGCAGTATTTT.

Concerning this clonotype: A much bigger clone sits one base away, suggesting this may be a read error. The J gene is TRBJ1-5, the V gene TRBV20-1; weak D call: TRBD1 (6 bases). The V and J ends lost 3 bases and 3 bases respectively, with 15 bases between them. This CDR3 spans 15 amino acids. Germline V lookup: CDR1 DFQATT, CDR2 SNEGSKA (reference sequence). CDR3 nucleotides: TGCAGTGCTAGTTCCGCAGGGGCGAACAATCAGCCCCAGCATTTT. It specifies CSASSAGANNQPQHF.

There are many counts of this clonotype. This chain connects TRBV11-2 to TRBJ1-1; D ambiguous. The CDR3 consists of 12 residues. Germline values: CDR1 SGHAT, CDR2 FQNNGV. With 3 bases removed from V and 11 bases from J, the gap between germline ends came to 13 bases. DNA for the CDR3: TGTGCCAGCAGCTTCTTGGCACCGGGGGCTTTCTTT. It translates to CASSFLAPGAFF.

There are many counts of this clonotype. This chain joins TRBV18 and TRBJ1-2, with D possibly being TRBD1 (5 bases). Between the trimmed V and J ends, which lost 4 bases and 1 base, there was a span of 10 bases. CDR1 is KGHSH and CDR2 is LQKENI in the germline V gene. The CDR3 sequence is 14 residues long. The CDR3: CASSQGRSNYGYTF. CDR3 DNA: TGTGCCAGCTCACAGGGACGCAGTAACTATGGCTACACCTTC.

This clonotype has more than one count but fewer than ten. The rearrangement joins TRBV9 to TRBJ2-5; the match to TRBD2 covers 7 bases. Trimming took 2 bases from V and 3 from J; bases not matched to a gene: 4. CDR1 is SGDLS, CDR2 YYNGEE, per germline. The CDR3 totals 14 residues. This chain's CDR3 is CASSVGGVEETQYF. Here the CDR3 DNA reads TGTGCCAGCAGCGTGGGGGGGGTCGAAGAGACCCAGTACTTC. The full variable domain, with the rest looked up from reference TRBV9 and TRBJ2-5, is DSGVTQTPKHLITATGQRVTLRCSPRSGDLSVYWYQQSLDQGLQFLIQYYNGEERAKGNILERFSAQQFPDLHSELNLSSLELGDSALYFCASSVGGVEETQYFGPGTRLLVL.

This clonotype was picked up a small number of times. The chain carries TRBV7-9 and TRBJ1-2; D is ambiguous. V lost 6 bases to trimming and J lost 1 base, with 12 bases between them. The germline V gene has CDR1 SEHNR and CDR2 FQNEAQ (reference sequence). The CDR3 length is 14 residues. CDR3 amino acids: CASSPDGDNYGYTF. As DNA, the CDR3 is TGTGCCAGCAGTCCTGACGGGGATAACTATGGCTACACCTTC.

This clonotype came up many times. The rearrangement uses TRBV2 and TRBJ2-6, with 11 bases matching TRBD2. V lost 7 bases to trimming and J lost 8 bases; unmatched junction nucleotides: 7. CDR1 is SNHLY and CDR2 is FYNNEI in the germline V gene. The CDR3 is made up of 15 amino acids. CDR3 in DNA: TGTGCCAGCACTCGGACTAGCGGGCGATCCAACGTCCTGACTTTC. Protein: CASTRTSGRSNVLTF. The variable domain in full, completed from reference TRBV2 and TRBJ2-6, reads EPEVTQTPSHQVTQMGQEVILRCVPISNHLYFYWYRQILGQKVEFLVSFYNNEISEKSEIFDDQFSVERPDGSNFTLKIRSTKLEDSAMYFCASTRTSGRSNVLTFGAGSRLTVL.

The chain uses TRBV6-2 or TRBV6-3 and TRBJ1-2; 12 bases line up with TRBD1. In germline, CDR1 is MNHEY, CDR2 SVGEGT. This CDR3 is 14 amino acids long. With V trimmed by 10 bases and J by 7 bases, 10 bases remained unmatched. The CDR3 DNA is TGTGCCACCTTCCGGGACAGGGGGCACTTTGGCTACACCTTC. The encoded protein is CATFRDRGHFGYTF.

This clonotype was picked up a small number of times. J is TRBJ2-2 and V is TRBV20-1, with a tentative D call TRBD2 (6 bases). This CDR3 region has 15 residues. Trimming removed 6 bases at V and 3 bases at J, with 17 bases between. The germline CDR1 and CDR2 sequences are DFQATT and SNEGSKA (reference sequence). The CDR3, as DNA: TGCAGTGCGCCGGTGGCAGGAGGGTACACCGGGGAGCTGTTTTTT. It encodes CSAPVAGGYTGELFF.